The entry that follows covers one TCR beta chain sequence. Repertoires were generated with immunoSEQ multiplex PCR, while TCRdb's copy carries only in-frame clones and drops some. The table has about 510,000 clones, around 79% seen once. The data were taken from a study of shared clonotypes between healthy human individuals. Sequencing was done on a sample of PBMCs. This TCR was recovered from a woman aged 35 to 49 in good health. Some clones in this sample may be carry-over from other donors' samples.

This CDR3 is CASSQVQRPDYGYTF. The CDR3 region has the DNA TGCGCCAGCAGCCAAGTACAACGGCCGGACTATGGCTACACCTTC. The chain joins TRBV4-1 to TRBJ1-2; no definite D call. Trimming pared 1 base from V and 3 bases from J, leaving 12 bases between. This CDR3 has 15 amino acids. Germline V gene sequence: CDR1 MGHRA, CDR2 YSYEKL.